This T cell receptor beta chain was sequenced for a study of cytomegalovirus exposure and HLA in healthy donors. Whole-study findings and limits: The investigators catalogued 164 TCR beta chains as cytomegalovirus-associated.

Sequencing was performed with immunoSEQ multiplex PCR; in TCRdb, only in-frame clones are kept and a portion is missing. The sample has about 97,000 clones; roughly 94% are singletons. About this clone itself: Antigen: not known.

V trimming: 4 bases; J trimming: 2 bases; junction bases outside the gene matches: 8. The CDR3 runs to 15 residues. Germline lookup yields CDR1 MGHRA and CDR2 YSYEKL. Sequenced sample: PBMCs. The receptor was isolated from a woman younger than 35 in good health and CMV-seronegative. The rearrangement uses TRBV4-1 and TRBJ2-7; 7 nucleotides line up with TRBD1. In nucleotides, the CDR3 is TGCGCCAGCAGCCCGACTAACAGGGGACCCTACGAGCAGTACTTC. It codes for CASSPTNRGPYEQYF.